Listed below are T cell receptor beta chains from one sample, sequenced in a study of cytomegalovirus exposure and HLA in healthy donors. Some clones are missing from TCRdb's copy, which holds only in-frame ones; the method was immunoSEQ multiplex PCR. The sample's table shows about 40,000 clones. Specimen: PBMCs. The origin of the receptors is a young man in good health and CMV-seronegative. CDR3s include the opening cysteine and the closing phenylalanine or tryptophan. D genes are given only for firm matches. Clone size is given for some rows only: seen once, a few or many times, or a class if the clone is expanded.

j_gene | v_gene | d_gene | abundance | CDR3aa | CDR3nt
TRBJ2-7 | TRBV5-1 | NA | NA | CASSLAQGYEQYF | TGCGCCAGCAGCTTGGCCCAGGGATACGAGCAGTACTTC
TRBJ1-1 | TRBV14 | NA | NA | CASSQVVGEAFF | TGTGCCAGCAGCCAAGTGGTCGGTGAAGCTTTCTTT
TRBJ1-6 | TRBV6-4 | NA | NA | CASSDSRDNSPLHF | TGTGCCAGCAGTGACTCCAGGGATAATTCACCCCTCCACTTT
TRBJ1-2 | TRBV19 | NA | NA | CASSISGANYGYTF | TGTGCCAGTAGTATCTCAGGCGCTAACTATGGCTACACCTTC
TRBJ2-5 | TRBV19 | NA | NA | CASSIGQGFGETQYF | TGTGCCAGTAGTATCGGGCAGGGATTCGGTGAGACCCAGTACTTC
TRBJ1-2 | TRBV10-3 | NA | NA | CAISEAGSGYTF | TGTGCCATCAGTGAAGCAGGGTCTGGCTACACCTTC
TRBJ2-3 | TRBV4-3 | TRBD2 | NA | CASSRLAGGTDTQYF | TGCGCCAGCAGCAGACTAGCGGGGGGAACAGATACGCAGTATTTT
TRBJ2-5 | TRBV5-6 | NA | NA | CASSGTGLQETQYF | TGTGCCAGCAGCGGAACCGGGTTACAAGAGACCCAGTACTTC
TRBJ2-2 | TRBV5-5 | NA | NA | CASSSKELFF | TGTGCAAGCAGCTCAAAGGAGCTGTTTTTT
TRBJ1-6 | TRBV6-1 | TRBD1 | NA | CASSEAVGQGSNSPLHF | TGTGCCAGCAGTGAAGCTGTGGGACAGGGCTCTAATTCACCCCTCCACTTT
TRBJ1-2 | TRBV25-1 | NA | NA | CASSAGVYGYTF | TGTGCCAGCAGTGCAGGGGTTTATGGCTACACCTTC
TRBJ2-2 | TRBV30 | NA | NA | CAWSPGGSMNTGELFF | TGTGCCTGGAGCCCGGGGGGCTCGATGAACACCGGGGAGCTGTTTTTT
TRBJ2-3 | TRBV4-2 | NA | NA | CASNRGATGVGTDTQYF | TGTGCCAGCAACCGGGGGGCTACGGGGGTGGGTACAGATACGCAGTATTTT
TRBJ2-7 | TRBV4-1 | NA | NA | CASSQERAGEQYF | TGCGCCAGCAGCCAAGAGCGCGCAGGCGAGCAGTACTTC
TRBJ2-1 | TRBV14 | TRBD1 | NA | CASSQGQGRSYNEQFF | TGTGCCAGCAGCCAAGGACAGGGTAGGTCCTACAATGAGCAGTTCTTC
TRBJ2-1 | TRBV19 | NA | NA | CASSSSRNTYNEQFF | TGTGCCAGTAGCTCAAGCCGTAATACCTACAATGAGCAGTTCTTC
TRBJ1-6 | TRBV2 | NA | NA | CASSSRALSSYNSPLHF | TGTGCCAGCAGTTCGAGGGCCCTGAGCTCCTATAATTCACCCCTCCACTTT
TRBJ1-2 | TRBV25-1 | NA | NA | CASSARTANYGYTF | TGTGCCAGCAGCGCCCGGACAGCGAACTATGGCTACACCTTC
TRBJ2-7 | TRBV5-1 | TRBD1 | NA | CASSSHSIGTATYEQYF | TGCGCCAGCAGCTCACACTCGATCGGGACAGCCACCTACGAGCAGTACTTC
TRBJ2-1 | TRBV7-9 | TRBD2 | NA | CASSFSISSGREDEQFF | TGTGCCAGCAGCTTTAGTATTTCTAGCGGGAGGGAGGATGAGCAGTTCTTC
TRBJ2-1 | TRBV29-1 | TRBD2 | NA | CSVETWTSGKLNEQFF | TGCAGCGTTGAAACCTGGACTAGCGGAAAGTTAAATGAGCAGTTCTTC
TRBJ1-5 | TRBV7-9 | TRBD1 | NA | CASSLTQGADQPQHF | TGTGCCAGCAGCCTAACACAGGGGGCGGATCAGCCCCAGCATTTT
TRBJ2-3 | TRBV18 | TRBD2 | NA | CASSPPGLAGADTQYF | TGTGCCAGCTCACCTCCGGGACTAGCGGGAGCAGATACGCAGTATTTT
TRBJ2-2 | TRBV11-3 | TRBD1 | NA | CASSLGSGQGNTGELFF | TGTGCCAGCAGCTTAGGATCGGGACAGGGGAACACCGGGGAGCTGTTTTTT
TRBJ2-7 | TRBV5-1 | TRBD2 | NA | CASSLEGTSGGYEQYF | TGCGCCAGCAGCTTGGAAGGGACTAGCGGGGGGTACGAGCAGTACTTC
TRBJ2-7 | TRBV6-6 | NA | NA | CASSQTSYEQYF | TGTGCCAGCAGTCAGACTAGCTACGAGCAGTACTTC
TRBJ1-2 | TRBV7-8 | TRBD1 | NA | CASSRGTGPSYTF | TGTGCCAGCAGCCGCGGGACAGGACCCAGCTACACCTTC
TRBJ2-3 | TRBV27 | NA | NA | CASSDGQLRMISTDTQYF | TGTGCCAGCAGTGACGGACAGCTCCGAATGATTAGCACAGATACGCAGTATTTT
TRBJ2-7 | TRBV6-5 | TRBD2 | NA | CASSGEGPQYF | TGTGCCAGCAGTGGGGAGGGGCCGCAGTACTTC
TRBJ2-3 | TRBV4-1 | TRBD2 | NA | CASSQRTSGGALNTQYF | TGCGCCAGCAGCCAGCGGACTAGCGGGGGGGCTTTAAATACGCAGTATTTT
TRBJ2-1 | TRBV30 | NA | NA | CAWSQGDNEQFF | TGTGCCTGGAGCCAGGGTGACAATGAGCAGTTCTTC
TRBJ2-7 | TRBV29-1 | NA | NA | CSVVGRNGEQYF | TGCAGCGTTGTCGGCAGGAATGGCGAGCAGTACTTC
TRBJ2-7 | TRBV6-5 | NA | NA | CASRQYIDGYEQYF | TGTGCCAGCAGACAGTATATCGACGGCTACGAGCAGTACTTC
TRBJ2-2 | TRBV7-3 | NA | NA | CASSLTGPGELFF | TGTGCCAGCAGCCTTACAGGGCCCGGGGAGCTGTTTTTT
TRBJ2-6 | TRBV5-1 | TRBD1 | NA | CASSRDRAGANVLTF | TGCGCCAGCAGCCGTGACAGGGCTGGGGCCAACGTCCTGACTTTC
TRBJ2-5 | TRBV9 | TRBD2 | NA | CASSVDPGGQETQYF | TGTGCCAGCAGCGTAGATCCGGGGGGGCAAGAGACCCAGTACTTC
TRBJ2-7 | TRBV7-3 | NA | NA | CASSLAPGGGYEQYF | TGTGCCAGCAGCTTAGCGCCTGGGGGCGGCTACGAGCAGTACTTC
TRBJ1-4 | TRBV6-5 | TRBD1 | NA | CASSSGQGKLFF | TGTGCCAGCAGTAGCGGACAGGGAAAACTGTTTTTT
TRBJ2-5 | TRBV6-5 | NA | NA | CASSQGQETQYF | TGTGCCAGCAGTCAGGGTCAAGAGACCCAGTACTTC
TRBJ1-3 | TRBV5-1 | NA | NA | CASSLEGVRGSGNTIYF | TGCGCCAGCAGCTTGGAGGGGGTCAGGGGATCAGGAAACACCATATATTTT
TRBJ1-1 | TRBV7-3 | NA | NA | CASSLKPAATEAFF | TGTGCCAGCAGCCTAAAACCGGCGGCCACTGAAGCTTTCTTT
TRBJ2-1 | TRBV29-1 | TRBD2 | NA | CSVAGLAGVTSYNEQFF | TGCAGCGTTGCAGGGCTAGCGGGGGTCACTTCCTACAATGAGCAGTTCTTC
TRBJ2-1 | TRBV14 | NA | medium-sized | CASSQDVSGNEQFF | TGTGCCAGCAGCCAAGATGTCAGCGGCAATGAGCAGTTCTTC
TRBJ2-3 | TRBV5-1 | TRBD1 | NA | CASSRTGRTDTQYF | TGCGCCAGCAGCAGGACAGGGCGCACAGATACGCAGTATTTT
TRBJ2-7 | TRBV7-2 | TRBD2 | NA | CASSPARTSGTIRGYEQYF | TGTGCCAGCAGCCCTGCCCGGACTAGCGGGACAATTCGGGGCTACGAGCAGTACTTC